The 4 T cell receptor beta chains listed next were all sequenced from one sample in a study of tissue T cells after allogeneic stem cell transplantation. Time point described: mouse harvest day 14 after allogeneic transplant. Each mouse received 10^7 T-cell-depleted marrow cells plus 10^6 splenic CD5+ T cells by tail vein. Produced via immunoSEQ multiplex PCR; TCRdb's table is partial and in-frame only. The table lists under 5,500 clones, around 43% of them singletons. Sequenced material: lymph node tissue. The receptors here all came from a female BALB/c mouse given C57BL/6 T cells with graft-versus-host disease after an allogeneic hematopoietic cell transplant.

By sample share, this clone is medium-sized. The gene symbols are mouse symbols. The sequenced fragment ends 1 residue before the CDR3 boundary, so the rest is inferred from the germline J gene. The rearrangement joins TRBV23 to TRBJ2-4; the table gives TRBD1 as D, unverified against the DNA. The germline CDR1 and CDR2 sequences are KGHTA and FQNQQP. This CDR3 is built from 14 residues. CDR3 DNA (partial): TGCTCCAGCAGTCAAGAGGGGTGGCAAAACACCTTGTAC. Its protein is CSSSQEGWQNTLY. The complete CDR3 reads CSSSQEGWQNTLYF.

As to this clone: The listed genes are named as in mouse. The CDR3 extends 1 residue past the end of the read, so its final part is completed from the germline J gene. This chain uses TRBV26 with TRBJ2-7; weak D call: TRBD1 (6 bases). The germline V gene encodes CDR1 KGHPV and CDR2 FQNQEV (reference sequence). The V and J ends lost 0 bases and 7 bases respectively, with 10 bases between them. The CDR3 contains 13 residues. CDR3 DNA (partial): TGTGCCAGCAGTCTGTCAGGGGGACGGGAACAGTAC. This sequence encodes CASSLSGGREQY. The CDR3 in its entirety is CASSLSGGREQYF.

This clone was counted a few times. Mouse gene names apply. The sequence runs out 1 residue before the end of the CDR3; the remainder is reconstructed from the germline J gene. This chain links TRBV16 with TRBJ2-3; the match to TRBD1 covers 7 bases. This CDR3 is 15 amino acids long. The germline CDR1 and CDR2 sequences are SGHSA and FRNQAP. V was pared by 3 bases and J by 0 bases, with 3 bases of the junction left unmatched. The CDR3 DNA, read in part, is TGTGCAAGCAGCTTCGGGACAGCTAGTGCAGAAACGCTGTAT. It translates to CASSFGTASAETLY. The entire CDR3 reads CASSFGTASAETLYF.

A word on this clone: Germline and genes here are mouse. The sequence runs out 1 residue before the end of the CDR3; the remainder is reconstructed from the germline J gene. The chain is built from TRBV12-2 and TRBJ2-4; 9 bases align to TRBD2. Germline CDR1 and CDR2: SGHLS and HYDKME. V lost 0 bases, J lost 0 bases, and 3 bases stayed unmatched. The CDR3 totals 16 residues. The CDR3 spells CASSLGDWDSQNTLYF. The sequenced part of the CDR3 DNA is TGTGCCAGCTCTCTCGGGGACTGGGATAGTCAAAACACCTTGTAC.